This TCR beta chain was sequenced in a study of beta chain features in type 1 diabetes (dated by TCRdb to between 2017 and 2018). With respect to the entire study: Mean age, gender distribution, total cell number and subset yield were not different between patients and healthy donors. Across all samples, some 110,000,000 sorted cells were examined, and cell number per subset correlated strongly with RNA yield. The study compared TCRB repertoires of sorted circulating CD4+ T cell subsets between recently diagnosed type 1 diabetes patients and matched healthy donors. Whereas all 30 or so donors provided naive and central memory subsets, regulatory and stem cell-like memory subsets were isolated from just 8 patients and about eight healthy donors. What the authors observed across the whole study: Because small numbers of individuals were included in the HLA sub-analyses, any influence of HLA type on TCRB rearrangement was left unresolved. Shorter templates might be favored by PCR, yet because patient and control samples were amplified and corrected together, any such skew would affect both groups equally. In all four CD4+ subsets, TCRB CDR3 length was moderately but significantly shorter in type 1 diabetes patients. Naive, central memory and regulatory TCRB repertoires appeared more similar among patients than among healthy donors. At VDJ recombination sites, type 1 diabetes patients had fewer insertions and more deleted nucleotides, which implies abnormalities in thymic rearrangement. Because cDNA was sequenced instead of genomic DNA, activated cells with high expression could be over-represented, although the groups did not differ in activation or CD3 levels.

The entire isolated RNA was reverse transcribed using the High Capacity cDNA Reverse Transcription Kit, and thus expressed TCRB transcripts were sequenced. Deep immunoSEQ sequencing was applied to naive, central memory and regulatory T cell samples, giving an average of about 3.7 million total reads per sample. Sorted cells were lysed in RLT buffer, and RNA was extracted using DNase-treated RNeasy Micro or Mini kits according to cell number. Each cell subset was processed on its own to prevent cross-contamination, while patient and healthy donor samples were processed together. Using the immunoSEQ multiplex PCR, TCRB sequences were amplified from cDNA into 87-bp fragments spanning the CDR3 region. Sequencing of the amplicons was done on the Illumina HiSeq platform. The authors' pipeline ran thus. PCR bias was computationally corrected using synthetic template baselines, reads within Hamming distance 2 were collapsed, and singletons that could not be merged were discarded. By aligning reads against IMGT, V, D and J genes, CDR3 length, and insertions or deletions at six rearrangement sites were assigned. Within each subset, clonotype counts were normalized to the number of sorted cells before true diversity and Gini coefficients were calculated with the tcR R package. The overlap coefficient, calculated on TCRB nucleotide sequences, was used to measure repertoire sharing. Not all clones reach the TCRdb copy of this immuneACCESS table, which keeps in-frame sequences only. Checked studies attribute under half of the gap to unresolved V genes and leave the rest unexplained. The D gene and trimming were derived from the DNA, and the V and J assignments and clone size from that table. For this sample the table gives roughly 400,000 clones, of which around 9.6% were detected only once. The top ten hold less than 0.65% of the sample.

Sequences MNHEY (CDR1) and SVGAGI (CDR2) are obtained from the germline V gene. V is cut by 0 bases and J by 7 bases, and the space between the germline ends is 18 bases. The CDR3 goes from the cysteine to the phenylalanine over 16 residues. The sequence is cut down to CDR3 DNA, 48 bases in frame from base 1. This clone was detected a few times. No cognate antigen has been identified for it. No much larger clone exists at a distance of one base, and base qualities are not known. A single peripheral blood draw of about 120 mL on average was collected from each donor into heparinised tubes. Using a panel that included CD45RO, CCR7, CD25, CD127, CD95 and CD27, naive, central memory, regulatory and stem cell-like memory CD4+ T cells were sorted on a BD FACSAria II. Purity was above 98% for every sorted population. PBMCs were isolated immediately by Lymphoprep density gradient centrifugation and stained directly without culture. So that batch effects would be minimized, each experiment stained and sorted samples in pairs, pairing one healthy donor with one patient.

This TCR derives from a man aged 30 to 39 with type 1 diabetes. The sequence links TRBV6-5 to TRBJ1-1; the D region possibly corresponds to TRBD1 (5 bases align). Sequencing was performed on central memory CD4+ T cells from blood. The bases read TGTGCCAGCAGTTACTCAATACTAGGGCAGGGCAGTGAAGCTTTCTTT. Its protein product is CASSYSILGQGSEAFF.